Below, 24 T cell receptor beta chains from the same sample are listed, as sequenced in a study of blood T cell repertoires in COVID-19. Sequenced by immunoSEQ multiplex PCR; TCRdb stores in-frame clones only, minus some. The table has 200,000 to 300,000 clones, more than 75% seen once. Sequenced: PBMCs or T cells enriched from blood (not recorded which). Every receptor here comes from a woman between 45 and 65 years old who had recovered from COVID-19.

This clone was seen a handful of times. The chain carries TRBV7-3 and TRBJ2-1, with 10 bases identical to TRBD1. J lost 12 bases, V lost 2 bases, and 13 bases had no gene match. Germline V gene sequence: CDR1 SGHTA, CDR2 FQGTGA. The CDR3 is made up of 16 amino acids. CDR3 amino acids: CASSLSKTGGYVGQFF. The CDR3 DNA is TGTGCCAGCAGCTTATCGAAGACAGGGGGCTATGTTGGGCAGTTCTTC.

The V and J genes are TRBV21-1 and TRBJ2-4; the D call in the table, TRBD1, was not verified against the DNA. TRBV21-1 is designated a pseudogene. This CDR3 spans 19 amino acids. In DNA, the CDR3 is TGTGCCAGCAGCAAAGAGGAGGCCAGGGGGAAATATAACAAAAACATTCAGTACTTC. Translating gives CASSKEEARGKYNKNIQYF.

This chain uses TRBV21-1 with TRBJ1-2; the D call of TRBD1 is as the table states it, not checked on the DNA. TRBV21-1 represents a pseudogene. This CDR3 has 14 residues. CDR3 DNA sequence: TGTGCCATACAGATTGGACAGGGGAGCTATGGCTACACCTTC. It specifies CAIQIGQGSYGYTF.

The CDR3 region is CASSYSSAGANQPQHF. For the CDR3, the DNA is TGTGCCAGCAGTTACTCCTCGGCAGGGGCGAATCAGCCCCAGCATTTT. The rearrangement uses TRBV6-5 and TRBJ1-5, with D tentatively TRBD1 (6 bases). This CDR3 has 16 residues. Germline assignment: CDR1 MNHEY and CDR2 SVGAGI. The germline V and J ends were trimmed by 0 bases and 4 bases, with 13 bases remaining between them.

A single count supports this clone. CDR3 amino acids: CASSLGTGTSPLHF. The CDR3, as DNA: TGTGCCAGCTCACTCGGGACAGGGACCTCACCCCTCCACTTT. The chain is built from TRBV18 and TRBJ1-6, with 9 bases that match TRBD1. The CDR3 runs to 14 residues. Germline lookup yields CDR1 KGHSH and CDR2 LQKENI. Trimming at V came to 4 bases and at J to 10 bases, leaving 5 bases not matched to a gene.

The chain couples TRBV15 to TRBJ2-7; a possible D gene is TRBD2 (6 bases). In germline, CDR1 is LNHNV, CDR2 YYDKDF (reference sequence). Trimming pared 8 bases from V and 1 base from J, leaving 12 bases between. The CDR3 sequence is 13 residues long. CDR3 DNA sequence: TGTGCCACCGCGGGGACCGATTCCTACGAGCAGTACTTC. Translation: CATAGTDSYEQYF.

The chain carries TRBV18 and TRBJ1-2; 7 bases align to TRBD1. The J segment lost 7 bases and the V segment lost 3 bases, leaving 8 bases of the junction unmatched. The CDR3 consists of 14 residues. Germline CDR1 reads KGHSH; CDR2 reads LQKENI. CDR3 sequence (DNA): TGTGCCAGCTCACCTACAGGGGAAAGGAGTGGCTACACCTTC. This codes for CASSPTGERSGYTF.

CDR3 in amino acids: CASSQGAGYRTYEQYF. CDR3 DNA sequence: TGTGCCAGCAGCCAAGGGGCGGGCTATAGGACCTACGAGCAGTACTTC. V and J are TRBV4-2 and TRBJ2-7; a possible D gene is TRBD2 (5 bases). V lost 1 base to trimming and J lost 2 bases, with 15 bases between them. The CDR3 extends over 16 amino acids. In germline, CDR1 is LGHNA, CDR2 YNFKEQ.

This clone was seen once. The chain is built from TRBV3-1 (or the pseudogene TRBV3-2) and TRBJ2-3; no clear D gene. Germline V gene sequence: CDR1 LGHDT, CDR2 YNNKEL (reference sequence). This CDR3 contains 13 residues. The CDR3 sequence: CTSRCIPTDTQYF. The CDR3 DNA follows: TGTACCTCCCGGTGCATTCCCACAGATACGCAGTATTTT.

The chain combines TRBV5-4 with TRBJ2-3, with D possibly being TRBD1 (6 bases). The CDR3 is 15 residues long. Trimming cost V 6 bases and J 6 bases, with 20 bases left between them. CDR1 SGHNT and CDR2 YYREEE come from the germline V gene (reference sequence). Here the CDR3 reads CASTFRGAALDTQYF. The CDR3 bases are TGTGCCAGCACCTTCAGGGGCGCGGCCCTCGATACGCAGTATTTT.

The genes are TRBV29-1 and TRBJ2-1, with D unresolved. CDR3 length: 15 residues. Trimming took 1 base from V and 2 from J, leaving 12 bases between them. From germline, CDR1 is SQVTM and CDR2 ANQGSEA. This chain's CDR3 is CSVEGSTIPYNEQFF. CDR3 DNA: TGCAGCGTTGAAGGTAGTACTATTCCCTACAATGAGCAGTTCTTC.

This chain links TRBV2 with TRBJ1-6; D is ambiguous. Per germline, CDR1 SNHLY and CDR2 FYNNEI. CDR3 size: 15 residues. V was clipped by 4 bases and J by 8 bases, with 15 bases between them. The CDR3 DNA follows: TGTGCCAGCAGTGGCGAGGTAATGGTGGATTCACCCCTCCACTTT. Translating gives CASSGEVMVDSPLHF.

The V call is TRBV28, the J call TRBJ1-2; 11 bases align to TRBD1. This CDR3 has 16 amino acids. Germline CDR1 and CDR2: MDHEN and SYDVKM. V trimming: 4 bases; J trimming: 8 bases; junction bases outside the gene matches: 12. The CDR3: CASSSWARTGGFGYTF. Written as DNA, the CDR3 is TGTGCCAGCAGTTCCTGGGCCCGGACAGGGGGCTTCGGCTACACCTTC.

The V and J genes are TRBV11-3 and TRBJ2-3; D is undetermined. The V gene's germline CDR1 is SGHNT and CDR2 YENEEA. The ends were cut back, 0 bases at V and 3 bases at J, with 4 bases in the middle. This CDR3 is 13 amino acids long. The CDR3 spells CASSLERTDTQYF. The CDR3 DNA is TGTGCCAGCAGCTTAGAACGGACAGATACGCAGTATTTT.

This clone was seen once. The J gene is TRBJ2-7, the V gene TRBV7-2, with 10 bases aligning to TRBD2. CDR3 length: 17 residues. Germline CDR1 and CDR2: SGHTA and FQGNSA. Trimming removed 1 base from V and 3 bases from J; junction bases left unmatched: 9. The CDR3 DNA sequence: TGTGCCAGCAGCTTAGGGGTAGCGGGGGGCTTTGGCTACGAGCAGTACTTC. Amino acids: CASSLGVAGGFGYEQYF.

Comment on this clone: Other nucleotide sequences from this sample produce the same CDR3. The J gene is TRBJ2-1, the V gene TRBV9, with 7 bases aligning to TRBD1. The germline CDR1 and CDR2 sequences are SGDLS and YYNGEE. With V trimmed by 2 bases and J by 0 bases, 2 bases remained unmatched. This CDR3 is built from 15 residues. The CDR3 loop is CASSVGQSSYNEQFF. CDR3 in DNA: TGTGCCAGCAGCGTGGGACAGAGCTCCTACAATGAGCAGTTCTTC.

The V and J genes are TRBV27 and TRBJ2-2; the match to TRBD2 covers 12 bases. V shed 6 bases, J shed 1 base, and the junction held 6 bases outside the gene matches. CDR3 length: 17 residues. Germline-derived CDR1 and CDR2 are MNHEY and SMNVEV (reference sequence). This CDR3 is CASRASGGARNTGELFF. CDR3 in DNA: TGTGCCAGCAGGGCTAGCGGGGGGGCCAGGAACACCGGGGAGCTGTTTTTT.

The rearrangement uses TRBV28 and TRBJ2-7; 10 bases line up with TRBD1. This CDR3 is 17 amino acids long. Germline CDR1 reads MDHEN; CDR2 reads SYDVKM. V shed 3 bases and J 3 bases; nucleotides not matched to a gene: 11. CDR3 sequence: CASSFTSPWDRGYEQYF. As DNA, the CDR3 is TGTGCCAGCAGTTTTACAAGCCCTTGGGACAGGGGCTACGAGCAGTACTTC.

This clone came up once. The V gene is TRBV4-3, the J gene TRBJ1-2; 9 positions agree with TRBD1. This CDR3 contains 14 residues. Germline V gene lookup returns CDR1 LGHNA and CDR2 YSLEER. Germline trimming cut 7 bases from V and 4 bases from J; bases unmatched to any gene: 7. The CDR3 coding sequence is TGCGCCAGCAAACAGGACAGGGGACCCTATGGCTACACCTTC. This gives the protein CASKQDRGPYGYTF.

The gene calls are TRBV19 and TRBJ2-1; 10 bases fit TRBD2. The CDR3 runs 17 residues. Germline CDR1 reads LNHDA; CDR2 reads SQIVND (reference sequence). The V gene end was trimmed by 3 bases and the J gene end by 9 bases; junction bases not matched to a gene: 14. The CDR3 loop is CASSIRPSGGERGEQFF. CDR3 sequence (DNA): TGTGCCAGTAGTATCCGTCCTAGCGGGGGAGAACGGGGTGAGCAGTTCTTC.

The CDR3 coding sequence is TGTGCCAGCAGCCAGTCGGGGGGACTAACTTACGAGCAGTACTTC. Its translation is CASSQSGGLTYEQYF. This chain joins TRBV3-1 (or the pseudogene TRBV3-2) and TRBJ2-7, with 7 bases matching TRBD2. CDR3 size: 15 residues. Losses at the gene ends were 3 bases for V and 4 bases for J; bases not matched to a gene: 9. CDR1 is LGHDT, CDR2 YNNKEL, per germline (reference sequence).

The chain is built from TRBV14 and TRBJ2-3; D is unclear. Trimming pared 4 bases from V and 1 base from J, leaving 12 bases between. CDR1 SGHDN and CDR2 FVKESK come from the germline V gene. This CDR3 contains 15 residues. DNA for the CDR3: TGTGCCAGCAGCCGTGACCGGGTTCGCACAGATACGCAGTATTTT. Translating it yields CASSRDRVRTDTQYF.

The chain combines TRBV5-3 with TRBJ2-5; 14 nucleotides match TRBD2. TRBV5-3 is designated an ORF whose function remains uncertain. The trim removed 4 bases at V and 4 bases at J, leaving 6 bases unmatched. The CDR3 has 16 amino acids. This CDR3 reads CARSPGTSGGRETQYF. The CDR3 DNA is TGTGCCAGAAGCCCAGGGACTAGCGGGGGCAGAGAGACCCAGTACTTC.

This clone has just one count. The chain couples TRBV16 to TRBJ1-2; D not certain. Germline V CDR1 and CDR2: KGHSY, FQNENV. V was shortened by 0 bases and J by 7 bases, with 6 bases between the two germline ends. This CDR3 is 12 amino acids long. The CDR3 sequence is CASSQSTVGYTF. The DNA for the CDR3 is TGTGCCAGCAGCCAATCCACAGTTGGCTACACCTTC.